Listed here are 15 T cell receptor beta chains from one sample, sequenced in a study of Graves' ophthalmopathy and Graves' hyperthyroidism. The sequenced template was RNA, covering the TCR beta CDR3 region. An opening RT-PCR round employed HTBI primers and preceded a second-round multiplex PCR. Each CDR3 protein is one row after TCRdb ran MiXCR on the multiplex PCR reads. The sample lists approximately 210,000 distinct CDR3 sequences; 29% were seen once. Sample: peripheral blood. These receptors were collected from a man aged 50 or older with Graves' ophthalmopathy.

Many counts were recorded for this clonotype. The chain couples TRBV11-2 to TRBJ2-5; tentatively, D is TRBD1 or TRBD2 (5 bases each). Germline V gene sequence: CDR1 SGHAT, CDR2 FQNNGV. The CDR3 extends over 15 amino acids. Trimming took 1 base from V and 6 from J, leaving 15 bases between them. The chain's CDR3 is CASSLGVGTRQTQYF. CDR3 in DNA: TGTGCCAGCAGCTTAGGAGTGGGGACGCGACAGACCCAGTACTTC.

This clonotype occurred many times. The rearrangement links TRBV13 to TRBJ1-2; the match to TRBD1 covers 7 bases. The CDR3 extends over 12 amino acids. Per the germline V gene, CDR1 is PRHDT and CDR2 is FYEKMQ (reference sequence). V shed 4 bases, J shed 13 bases, and the junction held 9 bases outside the gene matches. The CDR3 reads CASSSDMTGSTF. CDR3 sequence (DNA): TGTGCCAGCAGCTCGGATATGACAGGGAGCACCTTC.

CDR3 in DNA: TGTGCCAGCAGGCCCGACTTAGCTAACTATGGCTACACCTTC. It specifies CASRPDLANYGYTF. The chain combines TRBV6-1 with TRBJ1-2; no firm D call. V gave up 6 bases and J gave up 0 bases, with 11 bases separating them. The CDR3 runs 14 residues. The germline gives CDR1 MNHNS, CDR2 SASEGT.

This clonotype was counted ten times or more. The CDR3 DNA sequence: TGTGCCATCAGTGAGTCCGTGAACACCGGGGAGCTGTTTTTT. Its protein product is CAISESVNTGELFF. The chain joins TRBV10-3 to TRBJ2-2; D gene ambiguous. V was clipped by 0 bases and J by 1 base, with 3 bases between them. This CDR3 contains 14 residues. Per germline, CDR1 ENHRY and CDR2 SYGVKD.

This clonotype was recorded at least ten times. The chain couples TRBV20-1 to TRBJ1-6, with 7 bases lining up with TRBD1. This CDR3 has 14 residues. Germline CDR1 and CDR2: DFQATT and SNEGSKA (reference sequence). The J segment lost 7 bases and the V segment lost 6 bases, leaving 9 bases of the junction unmatched. In DNA, the CDR3 is TGCAGTGCGGACACAGGGGCCGGGAATTCACCCCTCCACTTT. The encoded protein is CSADTGAGNSPLHF.

This clonotype was counted ten times or more. The chain combines TRBV5-1 with TRBJ1-1, with TRBD1 as a possible D gene (5 bases). CDR1 and CDR2 from the germline V gene are SGHRS and YFSETQ. CDR3 length equals 15 residues. CDR3: CHLISGDGSSQEAFF. The CDR3 DNA reads as TGCCATCTGATCTCGGGGGACGGATCTTCGCAAGAAGCTTTCTTT.

The table lists this clonotype with many counts. One junction end does not reproduce the germline sequence, and a read error may be involved. The rearrangement joins TRBV5-1 to TRBJ2-4, with TRBD2 identical over 12 bases. CDR1 and CDR2 from the germline V gene are SGHRS and YFSETQ. The CDR3 has 17 amino acids. Here the CDR3 DNA reads TGCGCCAGTCGTGCGACTAGCGGGAGCATGACCAAAAACATTCAGCACTTC. Translated, it gives CASRATSGSMTKNIQHF.

This clonotype has ten or more counts. The chain couples TRBV6-5 to TRBJ2-5; tentatively, D is TRBD2 (6 bases). Germline CDR1 MNHEY, CDR2 SVGAGI. The CDR3 is 15 residues long. V was clipped by 7 bases and J by 1 base, with 16 bases between them. In DNA form, the CDR3 reads TGTGCCAGCACGGGAATCCGGAGGGGCCAAGAGACCCAGTACTTC. Translated, it gives CASTGIRRGQETQYF.

The table lists this clonotype with a few counts. V usage is TRBV6-5 and J usage is TRBJ1-1; TRBD1 might be the D (5 bases). This CDR3 contains 15 residues. Trimming shortened V by 2 bases and J by 6 bases, and 16 bases separated the two germline ends. Germline CDR1 is MNHEY and CDR2 is SVGAGI. The chain's CDR3 is CASSYTVGGVPEAFF. DNA of the CDR3: TGTGCCAGCAGTTACACGGTCGGAGGGGTCCCTGAAGCTTTCTTT.

This clonotype came up many times. The genes are TRBV9 and TRBJ1-3; 10 bases align to TRBD1. Germline CDR1 is SGDLS and CDR2 is YYNGEE. V was pared by 5 bases and J by 0 bases, with 5 bases of the junction left unmatched. The CDR3 extends over 16 amino acids. The CDR3 sequence: CASSRQGANSGNTIYF. For the CDR3, the DNA is TGTGCCAGCAGTCGACAGGGGGCCAACTCTGGAAACACCATATATTTT.

The chain is built from TRBV30 and TRBJ1-1; the match to TRBD1 covers 9 bases. Germline assignment: CDR1 GTSNPN and CDR2 SVGIG (reference sequence). Unmatched junction bases numbered 7, after V lost 2 bases and J lost 0 bases. The CDR3 has 16 amino acids. CDR3 residues: CAWSNGQGSMNTEAFF. CDR3 in DNA: TGTGCCTGGAGTAATGGACAGGGGTCCATGAACACTGAAGCTTTCTTT.

Ten or more counts support this clonotype. This chain links TRBV11-3 with TRBJ2-4; the D is unclear. This CDR3 has 14 amino acids. Between the trimmed V and J ends, which lost 5 bases and 10 bases, there was a span of 18 bases. Germline V CDR1 and CDR2: SGHNT, YENEEA. CDR3 DNA: TGTGCCAGCAGCCAAACACGGTTTCACCCGATTCAGTACTTC. Protein sequence: CASSQTRFHPIQYF.

At least ten counts were recorded for this clonotype. The chain has TRBV20-1 and TRBJ1-5; no firm D call. Germline V gives CDR1 DFQATT, CDR2 SNEGSKA (reference sequence). Trimming removed 0 bases at V and 0 bases at J, with 6 bases between. The CDR3 length is 14 residues. CDR3 loop: CSAREGSSNQPQHF. The CDR3 DNA reads as TGCAGTGCTAGAGAGGGGAGTAGCAATCAGCCCCAGCATTTT.

The chain carries TRBV19 and TRBJ1-6; TRBD1 aligns across 7 bases. This CDR3 comprises 14 residues. V trimming: 5 bases; J trimming: 7 bases; junction bases outside the gene matches: 5. Germline CDR1 is LNHDA and CDR2 is SQIVND (reference sequence). In DNA, the CDR3 is TGTGCCAGTAGTCCGGGACAGCGCAATTCACCCCTCCACTTT. Its translation: CASSPGQRNSPLHF.

The V call is TRBV6-1, the J call TRBJ1-1, with D perhaps TRBD1 (5 bases). Deletions cut 6 bases from V and 4 bases from J, with 12 bases between. CDR1 and CDR2 (germline): MNHNS, SASEGT. The CDR3 has 13 amino acids. This CDR3 is CASSILRVTEAFF. The CDR3 DNA follows: TGTGCCAGCAGCATCCTCAGGGTCACTGAAGCTTTCTTT.